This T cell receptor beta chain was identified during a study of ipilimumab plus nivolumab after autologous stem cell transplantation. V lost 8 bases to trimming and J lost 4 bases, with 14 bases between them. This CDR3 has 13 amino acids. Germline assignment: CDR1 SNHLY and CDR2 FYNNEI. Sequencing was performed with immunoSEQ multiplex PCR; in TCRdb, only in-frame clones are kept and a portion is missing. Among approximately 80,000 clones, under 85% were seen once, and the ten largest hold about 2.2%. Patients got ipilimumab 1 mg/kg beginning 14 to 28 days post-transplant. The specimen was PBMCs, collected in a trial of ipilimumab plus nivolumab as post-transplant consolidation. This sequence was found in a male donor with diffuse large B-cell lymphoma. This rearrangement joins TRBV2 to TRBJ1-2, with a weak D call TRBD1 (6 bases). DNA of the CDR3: TGTGCCAGCGGACGGGACACGACCTATGGCTACACCTTC. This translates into CASGRDTTYGYTF.